These 27 T cell receptor beta chains share one sample of origin, sequenced in a study of T cell repertoires in cytomegalovirus infection. From the reads, TCRdb called clonotypes with MiXCR, one entry per CDR3 protein. Here the sample spans 55,000 to 85,000 distinct CDR3 sequences, roughly 20% being singletons. These receptors lack a known antigen. The sequencing here drew on CD8+ T cells from cultured PBMCs, taken from culture after CMV antigen stimulation. These receptors were taken from a human donor in good health (CMV status not recorded). Some clones in this sample may be carry-over from other donors' samples.

The gene calls are TRBV11-1 and TRBJ2-7; no definite D call. V was clipped by 5 bases and J by 4 bases, with 24 bases between them. Germline CDR1 reads SGHAT; CDR2 reads FQDESV (reference sequence). The CDR3 contains 17 residues. DNA of the CDR3: TGTGCCAGCAGCCCTGTGACCGTCACAGTCGGCGGATACGAGCAGTACTTC. It specifies CASSPVTVTVGGYEQYF.

The chain uses TRBV12-3 or TRBV12-4 and TRBJ1-2; a weak D match, TRBD1 (5 bases). The CDR3 length is 15 residues. V lost 3 bases to trimming and J lost 4 bases, with 15 bases between them. CDR3 region: CASSLAGAASYGYTF. The CDR3 DNA reads TGTGCCAGCAGTTTGGCCGGGGCTGCGAGCTATGGCTACACCTTC.

A few counts support this clonotype. The chain combines TRBV10-3 with TRBJ2-1; 8 nucleotides line up with TRBD1. Trimming removed 5 bases from V and 6 bases from J; junction bases left unmatched: 3. Germline V gives CDR1 ENHRY, CDR2 SYGVKD. The CDR3 covers 13 residues. The CDR3 is CAISSTGANEQFF. The CDR3 DNA is TGTGCCATCAGTTCGACAGGGGCCAATGAGCAGTTCTTC.

This chain uses TRBV12-3 or TRBV12-4 with TRBJ2-1; 8 bases line up with TRBD2. With 6 bases clipped from V and 15 bases from J, the junction kept 13 bases outside the gene matches. This CDR3 is 13 amino acids long. The CDR3 DNA reads TGTGCCAGCAGCTACGGCGGGGCGGGGGGTTGGTTCTTC. Protein sequence: CASSYGGAGGWFF.

This clonotype was detected only a few times. This sequence joins TRBV7-9 and TRBJ2-3; D unresolved. Looked up from germline, CDR1 is SEHNR and CDR2 is FQNEAQ (reference sequence). V was clipped by 4 bases and J by 0 bases, with 17 bases between them. The CDR3 sequence is 17 residues long. The chain's CDR3 is CASSSEEGIQSTDTQYF. The CDR3 DNA reads as TGTGCCAGCAGCTCTGAGGAAGGAATCCAAAGCACAGATACGCAGTATTTT.

The V call is TRBV4-1, the J call TRBJ2-7, with a possible D match to TRBD1 (7 bases). Germline V gene data show CDR1 as MGHRA and CDR2 as YSYEKL. The V and J ends lost 3 bases and 0 bases respectively, with 15 bases between them. The CDR3 length is 16 residues. CDR3: CASSHTRGTVSYEQYF. As DNA, the CDR3 is TGCGCCAGCAGCCATACACGGGGGACAGTCTCCTACGAGCAGTACTTC.

The CDR3 is CASGPGGSYNEQFF. CDR3 nucleotides: TGTGCCAGTGGACCAGGGGGTTCCTACAATGAGCAGTTCTTC. This chain connects TRBV19 to TRBJ2-1; 7 positions match TRBD1. CDR1 is LNHDA and CDR2 is SQIVND in the germline V gene (reference sequence). This CDR3 region has 14 residues. J was trimmed by 1 base and V by 8 bases; bases with no gene match: 5.

This clonotype was detected only a few times. The chain employs TRBV12-3 or TRBV12-4 and TRBJ2-5, with D possibly being TRBD1 (6 bases). The CDR3 is 14 amino acids. V lost 3 bases to trimming and J lost 4 bases, with 12 bases between them. CDR3 coding DNA: TGTGCCAGCAGTTTTCAGGGGCGTCTAGAGACCCAGTACTTC. It specifies CASSFQGRLETQYF.

The rearrangement links TRBV7-9 to TRBJ2-7, with D perhaps matching TRBD2 (6 bases). From germline, CDR1 is SEHNR and CDR2 FQNEAQ (reference sequence). The CDR3 contains 13 residues. Between the trimmed V and J ends, which lost 4 bases and 4 bases, there was a span of 11 bases. CDR3 region: CASSSGGGYEQYF. DNA for the CDR3: TGTGCCAGCAGCTCCGGGGGTGGGTACGAGCAGTACTTC.

Written as DNA, the CDR3 is TGTGCCAGCTCACCCCTTGATGGGACAGGGGAACTGTTTTTT. Amino acid sequence: CASSPLDGTGELFF. This chain joins TRBV18 and TRBJ1-4; 10 bases are a match to TRBD1. V shed 3 bases and J 12 bases; nucleotides not matched to a gene: 7. The CDR3 covers 14 residues. Germline assignment: CDR1 KGHSH and CDR2 LQKENI.

This chain links TRBV10-3 with TRBJ2-2; perhaps D is TRBD1 or TRBD2 (6 bases each). This CDR3 comprises 19 residues. Trimming took 6 bases from V and 4 from J, leaving 27 bases between them. Per germline, CDR1 ENHRY and CDR2 SYGVKD. This CDR3 reads CAISGGFGRGPCCTGELFF. The CDR3 coding sequence is TGTGCCATCAGCGGGGGCTTTGGCAGGGGCCCATGCTGCACCGGGGAGCTGTTTTTT.

This clonotype has just a few counts. The J gene is TRBJ1-1, the V gene TRBV19; D is possibly TRBD1 (5 bases). Germline lookup yields CDR1 LNHDA and CDR2 SQIVND (reference sequence). This CDR3 comprises 13 residues. Deletions cut 7 bases from V and 5 bases from J, with 14 bases between. The CDR3 is CASKNPGKTEAFF. CDR3 DNA: TGTGCCAGTAAGAATCCAGGGAAGACTGAAGCTTTCTTT.

The chain recombines TRBV19 with TRBJ1-2; no definite D call. Trimming pared 3 bases from V and 4 bases from J, leaving 6 bases between. This CDR3 contains 12 residues. Germline V lookup: CDR1 LNHDA, CDR2 SQIVND (reference sequence). In DNA, the CDR3 is TGTGCCAGTAGTATGCAGATCTATGGCTACACCTTC. Its protein is CASSMQIYGYTF.

In its sample, this clonotype was seen many times. The rearrangement joins TRBV5-1 to TRBJ1-4, with D possibly matching TRBD1 (5 bases). Germline V gives CDR1 SGHRS, CDR2 YFSETQ. Trimming took off 2 bases at V and 8 bases at J, with 13 bases between the two ends. This CDR3 is 14 amino acids long. The CDR3 DNA sequence: TGCGCCAGCAGCTTCGACAGCCATAGGGAAAAACTGTTTTTT. Protein: CASSFDSHREKLFF.

A note on this clonotype: A single base separates this from a much larger clone, so it may be a read error. No conserved phenylalanine or tryptophan ends this CDR3, so it is likely a read error. The J gene is TRBJ2-7, the V gene TRBV20-1, with D tentatively TRBD1 (5 bases). Germline lookup yields CDR1 DFQATT and CDR2 SNEGSKA (reference sequence). With 4 bases removed from V and 0 bases from J, the gap between germline ends came to 10 bases. This CDR3 is 13 amino acids long. CDR3 residues: CSAKTVSSYEQYL. Here the CDR3 DNA reads TGCAGTGCTAAGACAGTGAGCTCCTACGAGCAGTACTTA.

There are a few counts of this clonotype. The chain employs TRBV7-9 and TRBJ1-5, with unresolved D. Per the germline V gene, CDR1 is SEHNR and CDR2 is FQNEAQ (reference sequence). V was clipped by 2 bases and J by 5 bases, with 13 bases between them. The CDR3 loop spans 15 amino acids. CDR3 sequence: CASSLNTRQDQPQHF. CDR3 nucleotide sequence: TGTGCCAGCAGCTTAAACACACGCCAGGATCAGCCCCAGCATTTT.

The genes are TRBV4-1 and TRBJ2-5; D could derive from TRBD1 or TRBD2 (5 bases each). Germline V gives CDR1 MGHRA, CDR2 YSYEKL. This CDR3 comprises 15 residues. Trimming took 1 base from V and 5 from J, leaving 14 bases between them. CDR3 residues: CASSQVPPGTETQYF. The DNA for the CDR3 is TGCGCCAGCAGCCAAGTACCTCCGGGGACGGAGACCCAGTACTTC.

The V and J genes are TRBV12-3 or TRBV12-4 and TRBJ2-2; 8 positions agree with TRBD1. The V gene end was trimmed by 6 bases and the J gene end by 11 bases; junction bases not matched to a gene: 8. CDR3 length equals 13 residues. The CDR3 loop is CASRGGQGNELFF. CDR3 nucleotide sequence: TGTGCCAGCAGAGGAGGACAGGGTAACGAGCTGTTTTTT.

This clonotype was counted only a few times. V is TRBV7-9 and J is TRBJ1-2; D might be TRBD1 (6 bases). Germline lookup yields CDR1 SEHNR and CDR2 FQNEAQ (reference sequence). This CDR3 contains 15 residues. Trimming took off 5 bases at V and 1 base at J, with 14 bases between the two ends. The CDR3, as DNA: TGTGCCAGCAGCCCCCTCGGACAGTTTAACTATGGCTACACCTTC. As protein: CASSPLGQFNYGYTF.

As regards this clonotype: A clone one base away is much larger, so this may be a read error. The rearrangement joins TRBV27 to TRBJ2-5; 7 nucleotides line up with TRBD1. V shed 5 bases and J 5 bases; nucleotides not matched to a gene: 14. The germline gives CDR1 MNHEY, CDR2 SMNVEV (reference sequence). The CDR3 is made up of 16 amino acids. CDR3 sequence reads: CASSTSDRRLWETQYF. CDR3 bases: TGTGCCAGCAGTACCTCGGACAGGCGGCTGTGGGAGACCCAGTACTTC.

This chain links TRBV20-1 with TRBJ1-2, with D unresolved. This CDR3 comprises 17 residues. Germline V CDR1 and CDR2: DFQATT, SNEGSKA (reference sequence). V was cut by 0 bases and J by 3 bases, with 20 bases left in between. This CDR3 reads CSARDKREARWDYGYTF. CDR3 in DNA: TGCAGTGCTAGAGATAAGCGAGAGGCCAGATGGGACTATGGCTACACCTTC.

This clonotype has more than one count but fewer than ten. V gene TRBV2 combines with J gene TRBJ2-6; D may be TRBD1 (5 bases). The germline V gene has CDR1 SNHLY and CDR2 FYNNEI. The CDR3 covers 16 residues. Trimming removed 8 bases from V and 0 bases from J, with 14 bases in between. The DNA of the CDR3 is TGTGCCAGCCTTCACATAGGGGACTCTGGGGCCAACGTCCTGACTTTC. It specifies CASLHIGDSGANVLTF.

The table lists this clonotype with a few counts. This CDR3 is CASSFQGQAYEQYF. CDR3 bases: TGTGCCAGCAGTTTCCAGGGACAGGCCTACGAGCAGTACTTC. The genes are TRBV28 and TRBJ2-7, with 8 bases matching TRBD1. The CDR3 runs 14 residues. The V gene end was trimmed by 3 bases and the J gene end by 2 bases; junction bases not matched to a gene: 3. Germline CDR1 MDHEN, CDR2 SYDVKM.

This clonotype was recorded only once. The CDR3 DNA is TGTGCCAGCAGCACACCCGGGACGCAAGAGACCCAGTACTTC. It translates to CASSTPGTQETQYF. This sequence joins TRBV7-6 and TRBJ2-5, with D possibly being TRBD1 or TRBD2 (5 bases each). The CDR3 contains 14 residues. Germline V gene sequence: CDR1 SGHVS, CDR2 FNYEAQ. Between the trimmed V and J ends, which lost 5 bases and 2 bases, there was a span of 12 bases.

This clonotype came up a few times. The rearrangement joins TRBV4-3 to TRBJ1-2; D is perhaps TRBD1 (6 bases). Trimming took off 0 bases at V and 4 bases at J, with 15 bases between the two ends. In germline, CDR1 is LGHNA, CDR2 YSLEER. The CDR3 is 16 residues long. CDR3 sequence (DNA): TGCGCCAGCAGCCAAGATTGGGCAGGGGTTTCCTATGGCTACACCTTC. It specifies CASSQDWAGVSYGYTF.

This clonotype occurred a few times. V and J are TRBV27 and TRBJ2-7; 7 bases align to TRBD1. V was pared by 5 bases and J by 3 bases, with 7 bases of the junction left unmatched. This CDR3 spans 14 amino acids. Germline V gives CDR1 MNHEY, CDR2 SMNVEV (reference sequence). The CDR3 bases are TGTGCCAGCAGTCACAAGTCAGGGGGCTACGAGCAGTACTTC. It translates to CASSHKSGGYEQYF.

In this sample, this clonotype turned up a few times. The rearrangement joins TRBV27 to TRBJ1-1; D is unclear. The CDR3 is 14 residues long. Trimming shortened V by 8 bases and J by 4 bases, and 17 bases separated the two germline ends. Looked up from germline, CDR1 is MNHEY and CDR2 is SMNVEV (reference sequence). The CDR3 spells CASGPLRRATEAFF. The DNA for the CDR3 is TGTGCCAGCGGTCCCCTACGACGAGCCACTGAAGCTTTCTTT.